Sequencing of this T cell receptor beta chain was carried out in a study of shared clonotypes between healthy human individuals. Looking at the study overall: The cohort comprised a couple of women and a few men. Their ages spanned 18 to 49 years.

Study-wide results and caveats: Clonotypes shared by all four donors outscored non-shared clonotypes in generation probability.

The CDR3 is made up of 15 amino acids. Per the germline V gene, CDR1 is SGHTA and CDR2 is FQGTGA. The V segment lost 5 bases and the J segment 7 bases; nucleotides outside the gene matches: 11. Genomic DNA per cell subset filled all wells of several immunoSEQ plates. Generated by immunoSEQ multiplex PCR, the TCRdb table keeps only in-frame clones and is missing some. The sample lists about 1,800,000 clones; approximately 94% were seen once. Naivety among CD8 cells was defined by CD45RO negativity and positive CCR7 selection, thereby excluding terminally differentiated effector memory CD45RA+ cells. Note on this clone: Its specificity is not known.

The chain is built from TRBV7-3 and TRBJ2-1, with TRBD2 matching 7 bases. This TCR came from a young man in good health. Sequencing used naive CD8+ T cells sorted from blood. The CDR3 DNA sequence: TGTGCCAGCAGCCTTCTAGCGGTGGGCCAGAATGAGCAGTTCTTC. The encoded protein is CASSLLAVGQNEQFF.